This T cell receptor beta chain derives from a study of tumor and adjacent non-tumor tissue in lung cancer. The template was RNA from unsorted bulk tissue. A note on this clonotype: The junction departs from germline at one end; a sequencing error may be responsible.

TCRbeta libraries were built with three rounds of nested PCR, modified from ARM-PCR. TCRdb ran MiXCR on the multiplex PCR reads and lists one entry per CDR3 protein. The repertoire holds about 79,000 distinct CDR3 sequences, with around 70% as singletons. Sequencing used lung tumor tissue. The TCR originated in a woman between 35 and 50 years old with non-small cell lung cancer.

The CDR3 spells CSVGIDYDSPLHF. In DNA form, the CDR3 reads TGCAGCGTTGGGATAGACTATGATTCACCCCTCCACTTT. The genes are TRBV29-1 and TRBJ1-6; D remains unclear. The CDR3 is made up of 13 amino acids. Germline lookup yields CDR1 SQVTM and CDR2 ANQGSEA.